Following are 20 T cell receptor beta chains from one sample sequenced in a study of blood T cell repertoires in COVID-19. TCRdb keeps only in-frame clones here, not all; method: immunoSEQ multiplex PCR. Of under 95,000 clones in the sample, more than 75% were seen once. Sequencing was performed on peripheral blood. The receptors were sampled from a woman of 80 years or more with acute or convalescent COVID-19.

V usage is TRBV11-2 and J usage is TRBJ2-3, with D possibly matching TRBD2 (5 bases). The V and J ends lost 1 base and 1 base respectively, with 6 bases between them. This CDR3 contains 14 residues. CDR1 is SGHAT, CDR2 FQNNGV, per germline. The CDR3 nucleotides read TGTGCCAGCAGCTTAGGGCGGGGCACAGATACGCAGTATTTT. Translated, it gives CASSLGRGTDTQYF.

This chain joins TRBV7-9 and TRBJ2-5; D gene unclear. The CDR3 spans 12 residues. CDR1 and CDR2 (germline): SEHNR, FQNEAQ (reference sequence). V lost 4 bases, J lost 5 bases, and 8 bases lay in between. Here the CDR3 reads CASSYSGETQYF. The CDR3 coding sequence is TGTGCCAGCAGCTACTCCGGGGAGACCCAGTACTTC.

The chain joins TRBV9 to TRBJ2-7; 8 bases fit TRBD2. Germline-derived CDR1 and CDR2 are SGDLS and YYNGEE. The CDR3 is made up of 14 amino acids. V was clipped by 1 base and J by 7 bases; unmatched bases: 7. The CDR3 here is CASSVSGGAEEQYF. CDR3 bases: TGTGCCAGCAGCGTATCCGGGGGGGCGGAAGAGCAGTACTTC.

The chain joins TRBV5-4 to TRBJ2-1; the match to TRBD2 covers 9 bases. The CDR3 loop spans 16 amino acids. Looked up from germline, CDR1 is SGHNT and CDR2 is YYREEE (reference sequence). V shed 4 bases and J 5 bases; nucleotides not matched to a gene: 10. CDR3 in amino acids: CASSLSSSGMNNEQFF. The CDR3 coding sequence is TGTGCCAGCAGCCTTAGTTCTAGCGGGATGAACAATGAGCAGTTCTTC. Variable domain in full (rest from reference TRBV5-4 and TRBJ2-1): ETGVTQSPTHLIKTRGQQVTLRCSSQSGHNTVSWYQQALGQGPQFIFQYYREEENGRGNFPPRFSGLQFPNYSSELNVNALELDDSALYLCASSLSSSGMNNEQFFGPGTRLTVL.

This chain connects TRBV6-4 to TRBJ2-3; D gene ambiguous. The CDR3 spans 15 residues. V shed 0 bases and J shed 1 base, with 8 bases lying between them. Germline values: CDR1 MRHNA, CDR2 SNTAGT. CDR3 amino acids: CASSDSGLGTDTQYF. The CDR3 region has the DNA TGTGCCAGCAGTGACTCGGGCCTGGGCACAGATACGCAGTATTTT.

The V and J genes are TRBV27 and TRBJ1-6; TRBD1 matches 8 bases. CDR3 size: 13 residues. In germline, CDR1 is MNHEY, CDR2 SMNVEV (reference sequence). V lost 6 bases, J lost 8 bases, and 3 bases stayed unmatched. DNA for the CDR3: TGTGCCAGCAGGGGGACAGGCTATTCACCCCTCCACTTT. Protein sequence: CASRGTGYSPLHF.

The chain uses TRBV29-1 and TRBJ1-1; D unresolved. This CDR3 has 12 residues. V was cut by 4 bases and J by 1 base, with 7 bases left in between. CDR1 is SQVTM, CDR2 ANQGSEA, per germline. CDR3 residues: CSVGSGNTEAFF. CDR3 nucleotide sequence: TGCAGCGTTGGGTCAGGGAACACTGAAGCTTTCTTT.

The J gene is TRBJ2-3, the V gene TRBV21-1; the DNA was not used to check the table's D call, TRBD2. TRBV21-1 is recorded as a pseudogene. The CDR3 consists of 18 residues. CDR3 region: CASSNNRTSGGRTDTQYF. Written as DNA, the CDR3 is TGTGCCAGCAGCAATAATAGGACTAGCGGGGGCCGCACAGATACGCAGTATTTT.

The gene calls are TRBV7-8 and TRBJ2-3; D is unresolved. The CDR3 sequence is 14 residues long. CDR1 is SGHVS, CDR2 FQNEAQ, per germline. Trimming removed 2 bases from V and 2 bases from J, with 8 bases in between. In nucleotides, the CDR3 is TGTGCCAGCAGCTTATGGCCGAACACAGATACGCAGTATTTT. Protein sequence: CASSLWPNTDTQYF.

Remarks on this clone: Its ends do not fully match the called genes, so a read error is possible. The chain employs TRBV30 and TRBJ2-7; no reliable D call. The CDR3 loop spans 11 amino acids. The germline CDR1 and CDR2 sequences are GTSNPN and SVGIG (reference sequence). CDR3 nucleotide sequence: TGTGCCTGGAGTGTAAACAGAGAGATTTCCTTC. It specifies CAWSVNREISF.

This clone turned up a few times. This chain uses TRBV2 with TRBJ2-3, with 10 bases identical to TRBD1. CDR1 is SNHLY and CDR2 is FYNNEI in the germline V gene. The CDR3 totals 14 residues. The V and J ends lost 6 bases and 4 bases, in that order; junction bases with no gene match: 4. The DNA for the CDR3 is TGTGCCAGCAGCGACAGGGGGCTGCCAGATACGCAGTATTTT. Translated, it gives CASSDRGLPDTQYF. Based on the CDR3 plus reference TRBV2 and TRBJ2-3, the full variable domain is EPEVTQTPSHQVTQMGQEVILRCVPISNHLYFYWYRQILGQKVEFLVSFYNNEISEKSEIFDDQFSVERPDGSNFTLKIRSTKLEDSAMYFCASSDRGLPDTQYFGPGTRLTVL.

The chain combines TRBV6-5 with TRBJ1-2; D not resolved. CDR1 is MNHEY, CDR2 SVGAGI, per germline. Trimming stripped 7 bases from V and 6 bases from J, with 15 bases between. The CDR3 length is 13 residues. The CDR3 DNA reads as TGTGCCAGCACCACTACGAGGGCCCATGGCTACACCTTC. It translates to CASTTTRAHGYTF.

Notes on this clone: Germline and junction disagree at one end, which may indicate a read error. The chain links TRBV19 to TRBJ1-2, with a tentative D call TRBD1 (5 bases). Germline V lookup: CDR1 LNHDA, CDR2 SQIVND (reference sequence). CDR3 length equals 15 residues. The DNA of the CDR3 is TGTGCCAGTAGTATAGGGGGGGACTATAACTATGACTACACCTTC. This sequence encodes CASSIGGDYNYDYTF.

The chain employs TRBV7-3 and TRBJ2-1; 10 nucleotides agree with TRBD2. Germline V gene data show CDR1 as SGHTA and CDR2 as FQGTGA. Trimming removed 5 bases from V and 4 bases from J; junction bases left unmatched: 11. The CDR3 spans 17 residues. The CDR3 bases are TGTGCCAGCAGCCCCTACGAAGCGGGAGGGTGGTACAATGAGCAGTTCTTC. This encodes CASSPYEAGGWYNEQFF. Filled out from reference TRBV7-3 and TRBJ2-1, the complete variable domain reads GAGVSQTPSNKVTEKGKYVELRCDPISGHTALYWYRQSLGQGPEFLIYFQGTGAADDSGLPNDRFFAVRPEGSVSTLKIQRTERGDSAVYLCASSPYEAGGWYNEQFFGPGTRLTVL.

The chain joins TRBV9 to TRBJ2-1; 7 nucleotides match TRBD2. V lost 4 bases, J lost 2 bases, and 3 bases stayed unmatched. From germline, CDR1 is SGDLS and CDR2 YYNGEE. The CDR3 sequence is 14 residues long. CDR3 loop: CASSPSGAYNEQFF. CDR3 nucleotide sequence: TGTGCCAGCAGCCCCAGCGGGGCCTACAATGAGCAGTTCTTC.

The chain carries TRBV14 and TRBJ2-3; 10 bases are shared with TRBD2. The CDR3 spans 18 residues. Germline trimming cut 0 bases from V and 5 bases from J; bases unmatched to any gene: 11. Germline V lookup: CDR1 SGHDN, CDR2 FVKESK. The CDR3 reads CASSQDRFRASGGDTQYF. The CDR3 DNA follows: TGTGCCAGCAGCCAAGATCGGTTTAGGGCTAGCGGGGGAGATACGCAGTATTTT.

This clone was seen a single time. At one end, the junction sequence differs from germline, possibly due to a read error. The CDR3 loop reads CASSLGGALTDTQYF. The DNA for the CDR3 is TGTGCTAGCAGCCTCGGGGGGGCCCTCACAGATACGCAGTATTTT. The V and J genes are TRBV7-7 and TRBJ2-3, with 8 bases that match TRBD2. From germline, CDR1 is SSHAT and CDR2 FNYEAQ (reference sequence). The length of the CDR3 is 15 residues.

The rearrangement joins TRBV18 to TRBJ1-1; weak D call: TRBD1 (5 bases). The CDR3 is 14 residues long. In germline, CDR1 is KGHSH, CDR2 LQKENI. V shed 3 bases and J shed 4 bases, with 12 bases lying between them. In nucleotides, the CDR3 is TGTGCCAGCTCACCCAGGGTTGGACGCACTGAAGCTTTCTTT. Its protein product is CASSPRVGRTEAFF.

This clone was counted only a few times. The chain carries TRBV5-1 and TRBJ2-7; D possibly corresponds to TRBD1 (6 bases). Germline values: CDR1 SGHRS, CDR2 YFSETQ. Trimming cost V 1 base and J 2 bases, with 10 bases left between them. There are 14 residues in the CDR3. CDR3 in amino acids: CASSLSGGPYEQYF. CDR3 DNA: TGCGCCAGCAGCTTGAGTGGGGGCCCCTACGAGCAGTACTTC.

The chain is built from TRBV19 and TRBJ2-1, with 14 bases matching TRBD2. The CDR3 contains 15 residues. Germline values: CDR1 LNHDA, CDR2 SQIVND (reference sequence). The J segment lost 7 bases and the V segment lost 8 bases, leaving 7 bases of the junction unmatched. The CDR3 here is CASSRLAGGVNEQFF. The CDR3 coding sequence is TGTGCCAGTTCACGACTAGCGGGAGGGGTAAATGAGCAGTTCTTC.